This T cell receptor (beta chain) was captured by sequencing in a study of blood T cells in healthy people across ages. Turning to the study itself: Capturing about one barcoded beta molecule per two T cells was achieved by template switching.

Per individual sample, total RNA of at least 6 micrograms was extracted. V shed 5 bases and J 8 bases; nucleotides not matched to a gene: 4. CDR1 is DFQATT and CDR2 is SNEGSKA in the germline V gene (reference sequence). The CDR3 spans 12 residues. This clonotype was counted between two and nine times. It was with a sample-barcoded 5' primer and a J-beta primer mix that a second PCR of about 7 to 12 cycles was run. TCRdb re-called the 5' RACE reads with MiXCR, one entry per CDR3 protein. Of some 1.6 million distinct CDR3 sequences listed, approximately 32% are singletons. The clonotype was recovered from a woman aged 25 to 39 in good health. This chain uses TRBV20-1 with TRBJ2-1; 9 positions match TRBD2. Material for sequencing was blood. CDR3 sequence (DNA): TGCAGTGCTCCCACTAGCGGGTATGAGCAGTTCTTC. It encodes CSAPTSGYEQFF.